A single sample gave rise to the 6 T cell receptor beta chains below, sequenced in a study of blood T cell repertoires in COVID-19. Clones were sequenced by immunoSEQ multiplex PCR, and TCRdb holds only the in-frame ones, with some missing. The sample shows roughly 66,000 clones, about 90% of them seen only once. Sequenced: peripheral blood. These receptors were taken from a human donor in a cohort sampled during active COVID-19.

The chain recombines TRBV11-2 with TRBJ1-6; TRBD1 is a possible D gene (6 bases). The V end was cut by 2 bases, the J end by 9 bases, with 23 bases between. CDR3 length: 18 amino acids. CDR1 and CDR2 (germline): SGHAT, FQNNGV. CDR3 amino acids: CASSLSVGTMGRSSPLHF. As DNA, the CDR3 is TGTGCCAGCAGCTTAAGTGTCGGGACAATGGGAAGGAGTTCACCCCTCCACTTT. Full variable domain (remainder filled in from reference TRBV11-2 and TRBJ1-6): EAGVAQSPRYKIIEKRQSVAFWCNPISGHATLYWYQQILGQGPKLLIQFQNNGVVDDSQLPKDRFSAERLKGVDSTLKIQPAKLEDSAVYLCASSLSVGTMGRSSPLHFGNGTRLTVT.

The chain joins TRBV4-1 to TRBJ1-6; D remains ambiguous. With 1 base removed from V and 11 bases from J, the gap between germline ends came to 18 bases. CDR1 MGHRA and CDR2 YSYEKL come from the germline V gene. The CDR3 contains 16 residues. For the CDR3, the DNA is TGCGCCAGCAGCCAAGCCGTGGCAGATCTGGTGACACCCCTCCACTTT. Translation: CASSQAVADLVTPLHF.

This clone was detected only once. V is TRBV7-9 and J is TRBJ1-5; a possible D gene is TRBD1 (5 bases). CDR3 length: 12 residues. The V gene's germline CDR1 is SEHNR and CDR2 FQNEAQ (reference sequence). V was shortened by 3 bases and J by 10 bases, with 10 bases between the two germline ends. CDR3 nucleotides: TGTGCCAGCAGCTTCGGCCAGGGCCCCCAGCATTTT. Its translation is CASSFGQGPQHF.

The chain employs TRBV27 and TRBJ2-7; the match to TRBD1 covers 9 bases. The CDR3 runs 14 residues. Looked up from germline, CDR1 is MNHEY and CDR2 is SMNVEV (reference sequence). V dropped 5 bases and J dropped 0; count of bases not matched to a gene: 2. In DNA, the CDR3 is TGTGCCAGCAGTATGACAGGGGGCTCCTACGAGCAGTACTTC. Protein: CASSMTGGSYEQYF.

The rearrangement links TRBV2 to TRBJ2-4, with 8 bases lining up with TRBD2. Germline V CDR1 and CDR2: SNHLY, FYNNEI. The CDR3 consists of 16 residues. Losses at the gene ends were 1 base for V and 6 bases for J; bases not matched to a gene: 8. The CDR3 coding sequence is TGTGCCAGCAGTGAAGGGCCCAGCGGGGGTGGAAACATTCAGTACTTC. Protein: CASSEGPSGGGNIQYF.

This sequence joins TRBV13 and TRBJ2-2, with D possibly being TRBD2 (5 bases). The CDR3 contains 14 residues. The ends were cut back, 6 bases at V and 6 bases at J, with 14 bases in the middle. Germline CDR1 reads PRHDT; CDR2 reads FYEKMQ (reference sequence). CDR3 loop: CASREAPVPGELFF. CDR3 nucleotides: TGTGCCAGCAGGGAGGCTCCAGTACCCGGGGAGCTGTTTTTT.